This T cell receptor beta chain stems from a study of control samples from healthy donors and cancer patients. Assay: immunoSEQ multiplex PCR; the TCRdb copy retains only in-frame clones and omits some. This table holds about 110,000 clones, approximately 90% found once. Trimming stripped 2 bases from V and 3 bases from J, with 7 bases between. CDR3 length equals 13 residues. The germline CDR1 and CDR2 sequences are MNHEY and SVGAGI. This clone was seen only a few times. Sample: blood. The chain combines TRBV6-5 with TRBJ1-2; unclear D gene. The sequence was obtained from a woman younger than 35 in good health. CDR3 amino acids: CASSYAVDYGYTF. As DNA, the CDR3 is TGTGCCAGCAGTTACGCCGTGGACTATGGCTACACCTTC.